The 27 T cell receptor beta chains given below trace back to one sample, sequenced in a study of cytomegalovirus exposure and HLA in healthy donors (TCRdb year 2017). The library was made by the immunoSEQ multiplex PCR assay. The multiplex PCR relied on a mix of 60 forward primers for TCR Vbeta segments and 13 reverse primers for TCR Jbeta segments. The table was pulled from immuneACCESS by TCRdb, which kept in-frame rearrangements only. Such tables lose some clones; where checked, under half of the loss comes from unresolved V genes, and the rest has no known cause. Recorded for this sample are 85,000 to 100,000 clones; roughly 77% of them occurred a single time. Of the sample, about 6.8% is held by the ten largest clones. The sample was PBMCs. Every receptor here comes from a young man in good health and CMV-seronegative.

As concerns this clone: At the DNA level, this CDR3 is encoded by other sequences in the same sample as well. This chain uses TRBV4-3 with TRBJ1-1, with D possibly TRBD1 on 6 matching bases. Germline V gene sequence: CDR1 LGHNA, CDR2 YSLEER. V dropped 3 bases and J dropped 1 base, with 6 bases sitting between them. The CDR3 consists of 13 residues. CDR3 sequence: CASSQDRNTEAFF. In nucleotides, the CDR3 is TGCGCCAGCAGCCAGGACAGGAACACTGAAGCTTTCTTT.

This clone has a handful of counts. The V and J genes are TRBV4-3 and TRBJ1-1, with a weak D call TRBD1 (6 bases). V was cut by 0 bases and J by 3 bases, with 29 bases left in between. The CDR3 length is 21 residues. The germline CDR1 and CDR2 sequences are LGHNA and YSLEER. CDR3 residues: CASSQDFGGHSWVEVDTEAFF. The CDR3 DNA is TGCGCCAGCAGCCAAGATTTCGGGGGGCATTCCTGGGTGGAGGTGGACACTGAAGCTTTCTTT.

The chain is built from TRBV6-4 and TRBJ2-3; tentatively, D is TRBD1 (5 bases). Germline-derived CDR1 and CDR2 are MRHNA and SNTAGT. This CDR3 region has 14 residues. V lost 2 bases and J 0 bases, leaving 6 bases between the germline ends. Here the CDR3 DNA reads TGTGCCAGCAGTGACGGGGCTAGCACAGATACGCAGTATTTT. Its translation: CASSDGASTDTQYF.

The chain employs TRBV30 and TRBJ2-7; the match to TRBD2 covers 12 bases. The V gene end was trimmed by 0 bases and the J gene end by 4 bases; junction bases not matched to a gene: 1. CDR1 and CDR2 from the germline V gene are GTSNPN and SVGIG (reference sequence). This CDR3 has 14 amino acids. The CDR3 sequence is CAWSVTSGGYEQYF. The CDR3 DNA follows: TGTGCCTGGAGTGTTACTAGCGGGGGGTACGAGCAGTACTTC.

The V gene is TRBV4-1, the J gene TRBJ1-1; D ambiguous. V shed 0 bases and J shed 2 bases, with 10 bases lying between them. The CDR3 covers 15 residues. CDR1 and CDR2 (germline): MGHRA, YSYEKL. The CDR3 reads CASSQEVRSNTEAFF. The CDR3 DNA is TGCGCCAGCAGCCAAGAGGTTAGGAGTAACACTGAAGCTTTCTTT.

This clone has more than one count but fewer than ten. The chain has TRBV19 and TRBJ2-1; tentatively, D is TRBD2 (6 bases). CDR1 is LNHDA and CDR2 is SQIVND in the germline V gene (reference sequence). V gave up 4 bases and J gave up 7 bases, with 11 bases separating them. The CDR3 has 13 amino acids. The CDR3 DNA follows: TGTGCCAGTAGTAATCAAGGGAGGAATGAGCAGTTCTTC. It codes for CASSNQGRNEQFF.

CDR3: CASSESDHKGVQYF. In DNA form, the CDR3 reads TGTGCCAGCAGTGAGTCGGACCATAAAGGGGTGCAGTACTTC. V gene TRBV25-1 combines with J gene TRBJ2-7; a weak D match, TRBD1 (5 bases). With 3 bases removed from V and 9 bases from J, the gap between germline ends came to 18 bases. The CDR3 has 14 amino acids. Germline loops: CDR1 MGHDK, CDR2 SYGVNS.

The chain recombines TRBV25-1 with TRBJ2-3, with 12 bases aligning to TRBD2. CDR1 and CDR2 from the germline V gene are MGHDK and SYGVNS. The CDR3 covers 15 residues. J gave up 6 bases and V 5 bases, and 6 bases lay outside the gene matches. The CDR3 spells CASSITSGRRDTQYF. The CDR3, as DNA: TGTGCCAGCAGTATCACTAGCGGGAGGAGGGATACGCAGTATTTT.

The chain carries TRBV18 and TRBJ1-4; D gene uncertain. Germline CDR1 and CDR2: KGHSH and LQKENI. The CDR3 consists of 14 residues. Trimming took 2 bases from V and 8 from J, leaving 12 bases between them. The CDR3 sequence is CASSPSVVGEKLFF. The CDR3 nucleotides are TGTGCCAGCTCACCATCCGTTGTTGGCGAAAAACTGTTTTTT.

The chain joins TRBV6-1 to TRBJ1-1; D unclear. The V gene's germline CDR1 is MNHNS and CDR2 SASEGT. The CDR3 contains 14 residues. V gave up 0 bases and J gave up 6 bases, with 11 bases separating them. The CDR3 loop reads CASSEARDLAEAFF. The CDR3 nucleotides are TGTGCCAGCAGTGAAGCGAGGGATCTCGCTGAAGCTTTCTTT.

V and J are TRBV4-2 and TRBJ2-3; D gene ambiguous. In germline, CDR1 is LGHNA, CDR2 YNFKEQ. V gave up 0 bases and J gave up 2 bases, with 9 bases separating them. CDR3 length: 15 amino acids. The CDR3 here is CASSQEIVYTDTQYF. Written as DNA, the CDR3 is TGTGCCAGCAGCCAAGAAATAGTGTACACAGATACGCAGTATTTT.

The chain combines TRBV7-9 with TRBJ2-1; 10 nucleotides line up with TRBD2. After removal of 0 bases from V and 8 bases from J, the junction contained 7 bases not matched to a gene. Germline assignment: CDR1 SEHNR and CDR2 FQNEAQ (reference sequence). CDR3 length: 16 amino acids. This chain's CDR3 is CASSLAELAGRYEQFF. The CDR3 DNA reads as TGTGCCAGCAGCTTAGCGGAACTAGCGGGAAGGTATGAGCAGTTCTTC.

This sequence joins TRBV6-1 and TRBJ1-2; D is undetermined. The CDR3 runs 13 residues. Germline V gene data show CDR1 as MNHNS and CDR2 as SASEGT. The V gene lost 5 bases and the J gene lost 4 bases, with 11 bases spanning the gap. For the CDR3, the DNA is TGTGCCAGCAGTATCGACATCCCCTATGGCTACACCTTC. Translation: CASSIDIPYGYTF.

This rearrangement joins TRBV28 to TRBJ2-7; weak D call: TRBD2 (5 bases). The CDR3 runs 13 residues. V lost 5 bases and J 3 bases, leaving 11 bases between the germline ends. Germline V gives CDR1 MDHEN, CDR2 SYDVKM. The CDR3 is CASSQFGVYEQYF. The CDR3 nucleotides read TGTGCCAGCAGTCAGTTCGGGGTCTACGAGCAGTACTTC.

The rearrangement uses TRBV5-6 and TRBJ2-1; 7 bases line up with TRBD1. The trim removed 7 bases at V and 4 bases at J, leaving 17 bases unmatched. From germline, CDR1 is SGHDT and CDR2 YYEEEE. The CDR3 sequence is 17 residues long. The chain's CDR3 is CASVGEESGQIYNEQFF. The DNA for the CDR3 is TGTGCCAGCGTCGGAGAGGAGTCGGGACAGATTTACAATGAGCAGTTCTTC.

V gene TRBV27 combines with J gene TRBJ1-1; the D gene is possibly TRBD1 (5 bases). V was cut by 3 bases and J by 6 bases, with 14 bases left in between. This CDR3 has 14 amino acids. Germline V lookup: CDR1 MNHEY, CDR2 SMNVEV (reference sequence). CDR3 region: CASSFREERAEAFF. CDR3 nucleotides: TGTGCCAGCAGTTTCAGGGAGGAGCGCGCTGAAGCTTTCTTT.

The chain uses TRBV28 and TRBJ1-5, with D possibly being TRBD1 (6 bases). This CDR3 has 14 amino acids. Germline V gives CDR1 MDHEN, CDR2 SYDVKM. Trimming cost V 6 bases and J 6 bases, with 15 bases left between them. The CDR3 DNA follows: TGTGCCAGCAGGGGGGGGGCTATAGGTCAGCCCCAGCATTTT. Its protein is CASRGGAIGQPQHF.

This rearrangement joins TRBV2 to TRBJ1-3, with D maybe TRBD1 (6 bases). The CDR3 has 16 amino acids. Trimming cost V 6 bases and J 2 bases, with 17 bases left between them. Germline V gene lookup returns CDR1 SNHLY and CDR2 FYNNEI. The DNA of the CDR3 is TGTGCCAGCAGCCGAACTACAGGGACGGCTGGAAACACCATATATTTT. Amino acid sequence: CASSRTTGTAGNTIYF.

The sample holds one count of this clone. The CDR3: CASSLRDGSYGYTF. CDR3 DNA: TGCGCCAGCAGCTTGCGGGATGGTAGCTATGGCTACACCTTC. The chain joins TRBV5-1 to TRBJ1-2; D gene ambiguous. Trimming took 1 base from V and 4 from J, leaving 11 bases between them. CDR1 and CDR2 from the germline V gene are SGHRS and YFSETQ. The CDR3 loop spans 14 amino acids.

The DNA of the CDR3 is TGTGCCAGCAGTCTATTTCTAGACAGGCTAAACGGGCGCTACACCTTC. Its translation is CASSLFLDRLNGRYTF. This chain connects TRBV27 to TRBJ1-2, with D perhaps matching TRBD1 (6 bases). This CDR3 is 16 amino acids long. Germline CDR1 is MNHEY and CDR2 is SMNVEV (reference sequence). Trimming removed 5 bases from V and 9 bases from J, with 25 bases in between.

This chain joins TRBV5-1 and TRBJ2-7; 8 bases are shared with TRBD1. The CDR3 contains 16 residues. The V and J ends lost 1 base and 2 bases, in that order; junction bases with no gene match: 8. Germline loops: CDR1 SGHRS, CDR2 YFSETQ. The CDR3 here is CASSLSGGPITYEQYF. The CDR3 bases are TGCGCCAGCAGCTTGTCAGGGGGCCCGATTACCTACGAGCAGTACTTC.

The CDR3 DNA follows: TGTGCCAGCAGCTTAGTCGGACCGGGACAGGGGGGCGAGCAGTACTTC. Its translation is CASSLVGPGQGGEQYF. The rearrangement joins TRBV7-9 to TRBJ2-7; 11 nucleotides match TRBD1. The germline CDR1 and CDR2 sequences are SEHNR and FQNEAQ (reference sequence). This CDR3 region has 16 residues. The junction had 8 bases not matched to a gene; V was cut back by 1 base and J by 6 bases.

The sample holds one count of this clone. The chain combines TRBV6-1 with TRBJ1-6, with D tentatively TRBD1 (6 bases). Germline assignment: CDR1 MNHNS and CDR2 SASEGT. The V end lost 2 bases, the J end lost 9 bases, and 14 bases lay between the germline ends. The CDR3 length is 15 residues. CDR3 sequence (DNA): TGTGCCAGCAGTGAATTCCTACAGGGAAGTTCACCCCTCCACTTT. Protein sequence: CASSEFLQGSSPLHF.

The table lists this clone with a count of one. The chain recombines TRBV28 with TRBJ2-5; tentative D call: TRBD2 (6 bases). The CDR3 loop spans 15 amino acids. In germline, CDR1 is MDHEN, CDR2 SYDVKM. Between the trimmed V and J ends, which lost 7 bases and 2 bases, there was a span of 17 bases. This CDR3 reads CASTTRREGQETQYF. CDR3 sequence (DNA): TGTGCCAGCACCACGAGGCGGGAAGGGCAAGAGACCCAGTACTTC.

The CDR3 here is CSVIKGNYGYTF. DNA of the CDR3: TGCAGCGTTATAAAGGGGAACTATGGCTACACCTTC. The rearrangement links TRBV29-1 to TRBJ1-2, with TRBD1 as a possible D gene (5 bases). Germline-derived CDR1 and CDR2 are SQVTM and ANQGSEA. The V end was cut by 5 bases, the J end by 2 bases, with 9 bases between. The CDR3 runs 12 residues.

This chain links TRBV29-1 with TRBJ2-1; possibly TRBD1 for D (6 bases). The germline V and J ends were trimmed by 8 bases and 5 bases, with 16 bases remaining between them. Germline V gives CDR1 SQVTM, CDR2 ANQGSEA. The CDR3 is 13 residues long. The CDR3 nucleotides are TGCAGCTCTCGTCATCGGACAGACAATGAGCAGTTCTTC. Protein sequence: CSSRHRTDNEQFF.

The chain joins TRBV6-1 to TRBJ1-3, with D tentatively TRBD1 (5 bases). The CDR3 extends over 15 amino acids. The germline CDR1 and CDR2 sequences are MNHNS and SASEGT. Trimming cost V 2 bases and J 6 bases, with 14 bases left between them. Here the CDR3 reads CASSEMSGWANTIYF. DNA for the CDR3: TGTGCCAGCAGTGAAATGTCAGGGTGGGCAAACACCATATATTTT.